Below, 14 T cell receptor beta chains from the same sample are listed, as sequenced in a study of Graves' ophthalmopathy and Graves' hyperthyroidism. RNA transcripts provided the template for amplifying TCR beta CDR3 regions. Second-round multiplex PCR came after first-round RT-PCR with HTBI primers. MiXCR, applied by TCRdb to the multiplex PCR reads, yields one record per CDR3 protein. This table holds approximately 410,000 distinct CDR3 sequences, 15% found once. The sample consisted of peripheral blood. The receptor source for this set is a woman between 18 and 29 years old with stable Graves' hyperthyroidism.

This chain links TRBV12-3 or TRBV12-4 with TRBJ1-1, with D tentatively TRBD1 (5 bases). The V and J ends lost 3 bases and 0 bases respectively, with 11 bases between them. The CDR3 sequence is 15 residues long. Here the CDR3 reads CASSFIGQMNTEAFF. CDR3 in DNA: TGTGCCAGCAGTTTTATAGGACAAATGAACACTGAAGCTTTCTTT.

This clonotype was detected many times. The CDR3 nucleotides read TGTGCCAGCAGTTACGGGGGTCTCAACGAGCAGTACTTC. Encoded protein: CASSYGGLNEQYF. The chain uses TRBV6-2 or TRBV6-3 and TRBJ2-7, with D perhaps given as TRBD1 or TRBD2 (5 bases each). This CDR3 comprises 13 residues. V was shortened by 2 bases and J by 5 bases, with 10 bases between the two germline ends. The V gene's germline CDR1 is MNHEY and CDR2 SVGEGT.

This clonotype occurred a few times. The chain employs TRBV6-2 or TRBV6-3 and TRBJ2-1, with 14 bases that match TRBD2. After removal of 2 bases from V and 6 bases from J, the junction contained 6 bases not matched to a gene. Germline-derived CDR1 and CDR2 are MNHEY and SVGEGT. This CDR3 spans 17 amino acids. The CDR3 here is CASSYTTGTSGGNEQFF. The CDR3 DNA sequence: TGTGCCAGCAGTTACACAACCGGGACTAGCGGGGGCAATGAGCAGTTCTTC.

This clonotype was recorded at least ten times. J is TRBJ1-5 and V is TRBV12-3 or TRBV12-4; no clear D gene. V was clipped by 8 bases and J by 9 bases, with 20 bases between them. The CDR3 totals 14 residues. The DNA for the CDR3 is TGTGCCAGCCGATCTGCAGGAGGGTATCGGCCCCAGCATTTT. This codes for CASRSAGGYRPQHF.

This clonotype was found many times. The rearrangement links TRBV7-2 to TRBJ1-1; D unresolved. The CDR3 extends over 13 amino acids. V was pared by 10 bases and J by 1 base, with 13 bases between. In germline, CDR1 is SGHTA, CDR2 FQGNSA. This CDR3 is CANSRLSNTEAFF. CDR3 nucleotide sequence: TGTGCCAACTCCCGGCTGTCGAACACTGAAGCTTTCTTT.

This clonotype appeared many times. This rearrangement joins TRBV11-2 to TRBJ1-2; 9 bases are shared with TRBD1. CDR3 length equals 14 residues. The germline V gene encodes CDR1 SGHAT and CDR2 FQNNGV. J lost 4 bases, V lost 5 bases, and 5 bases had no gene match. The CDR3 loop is CASSRTGEVYGYTF. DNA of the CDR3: TGTGCCAGCAGCCGGACAGGGGAAGTCTATGGCTACACCTTC. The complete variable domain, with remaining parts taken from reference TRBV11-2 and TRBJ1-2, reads EAGVAQSPRYKIIEKRQSVAFWCNPISGHATLYWYQQILGQGPKLLIQFQNNGVVDDSQLPKDRFSAERLKGVDSTLKIQPAKLEDSAVYLCASSRTGEVYGYTFGSGTRLTVV.

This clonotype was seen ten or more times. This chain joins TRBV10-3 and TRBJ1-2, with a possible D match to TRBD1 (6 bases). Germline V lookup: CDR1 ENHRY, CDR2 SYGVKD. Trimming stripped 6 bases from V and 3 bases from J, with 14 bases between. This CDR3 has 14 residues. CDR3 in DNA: TGTGCCATCAGCGGACAGAGGGGGGACTATGGCTACACCTTC. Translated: CAISGQRGDYGYTF.

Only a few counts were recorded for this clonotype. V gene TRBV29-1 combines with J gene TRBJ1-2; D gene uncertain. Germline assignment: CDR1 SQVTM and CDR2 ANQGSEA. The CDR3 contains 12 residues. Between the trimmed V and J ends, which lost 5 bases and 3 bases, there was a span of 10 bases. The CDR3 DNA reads TGCAGCGTTAGGAGCACTTACTATGGCTACACCTTC. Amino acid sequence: CSVRSTYYGYTF.

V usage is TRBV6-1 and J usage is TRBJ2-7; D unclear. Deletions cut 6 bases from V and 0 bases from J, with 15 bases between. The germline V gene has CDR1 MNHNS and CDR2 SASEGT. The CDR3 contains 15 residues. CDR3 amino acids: CASSPGPRDSYEQYF. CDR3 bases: TGTGCCAGCAGCCCGGGCCCAAGGGACTCCTACGAGCAGTACTTC.

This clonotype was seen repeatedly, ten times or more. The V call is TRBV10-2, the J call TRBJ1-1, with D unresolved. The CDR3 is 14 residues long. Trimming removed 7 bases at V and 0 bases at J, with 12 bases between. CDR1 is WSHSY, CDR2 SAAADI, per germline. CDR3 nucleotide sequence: TGCGCCAGCACTCGGAACCTGATGAACACTGAAGCTTTCTTT. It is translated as CASTRNLMNTEAFF.

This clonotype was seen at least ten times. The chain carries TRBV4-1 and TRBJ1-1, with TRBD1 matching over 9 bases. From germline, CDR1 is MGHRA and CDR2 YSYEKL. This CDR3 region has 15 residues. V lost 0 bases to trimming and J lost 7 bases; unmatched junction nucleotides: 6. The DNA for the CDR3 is TGCGCCAGCAGCCAAGAGCAACAGGGGGCAAGTGAAGCTTTCTTT. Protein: CASSQEQQGASEAFF.

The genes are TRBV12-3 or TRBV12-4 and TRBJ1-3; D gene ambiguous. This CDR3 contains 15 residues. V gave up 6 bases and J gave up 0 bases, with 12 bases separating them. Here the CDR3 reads CASSLKGNSGNTIYF. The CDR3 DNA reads TGTGCCAGCAGCCTTAAAGGGAACTCTGGAAACACCATATATTTT.

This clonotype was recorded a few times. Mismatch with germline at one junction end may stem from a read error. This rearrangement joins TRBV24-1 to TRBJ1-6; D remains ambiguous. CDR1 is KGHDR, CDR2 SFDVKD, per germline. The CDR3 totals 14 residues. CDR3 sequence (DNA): TGTGCCACCAGTCCGGGAGGCGGAAATTCACACCTCCACTTT. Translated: CATSPGGGNSHLHF.

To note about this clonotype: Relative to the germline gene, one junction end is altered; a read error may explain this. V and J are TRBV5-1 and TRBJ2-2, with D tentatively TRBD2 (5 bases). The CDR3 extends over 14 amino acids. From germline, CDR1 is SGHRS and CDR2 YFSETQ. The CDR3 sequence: CASSLGQKPGELCF. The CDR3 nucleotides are TGCGCCAGCAGCTTGGGGCAGAAGCCCGGGGAGCTGTGTTTT. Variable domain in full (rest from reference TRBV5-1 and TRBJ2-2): KAGVTQTPRYLIKTRGQQVTLSCSPISGHRSVSWYQQTPGQGLQFLFEYFSETQRNKGNFPGRFSGRQFSNSRSEMNVSTLELGDSALYLCASSLGQKPGELCFGEGSRLTVL.